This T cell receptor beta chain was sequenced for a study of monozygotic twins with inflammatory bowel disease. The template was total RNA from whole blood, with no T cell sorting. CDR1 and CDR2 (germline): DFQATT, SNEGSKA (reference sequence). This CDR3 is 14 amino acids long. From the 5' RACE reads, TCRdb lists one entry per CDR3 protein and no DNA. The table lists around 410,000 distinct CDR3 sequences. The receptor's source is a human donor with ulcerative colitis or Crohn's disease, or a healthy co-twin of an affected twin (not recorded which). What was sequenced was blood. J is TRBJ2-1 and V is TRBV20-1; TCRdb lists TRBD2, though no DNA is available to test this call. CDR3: CSATTSGDYNEQFF.